This T cell receptor beta chain was captured in a study of OX40 agonist ivuxolimab in advanced cancers. CDR1 is SGHDT and CDR2 is YYEEEE in the germline V gene. Trimming shortened V by 0 bases and J by 0 bases, and 10 bases separated the two germline ends. This CDR3 comprises 16 residues. This table comes from immunoSEQ multiplex PCR, and its TCRdb copy is limited to in-frame clones, with some not included. The sample records more than 100,000 clones, just under 95% being singletons. The sequence was collected from an adult with an advanced solid tumor such as melanoma, head and neck, liver or kidney cancer. The chain uses TRBV5-6 and TRBJ2-4; D uncertain. The starting material was CD4+ or CD8+ T cells sorted from blood, obtained in a trial of the OX40 agonist ivuxolimab. CDR3 protein: CASSLGGSLAKNIQYF. The CDR3 nucleotides read TGTGCCAGCAGCTTGGGGGGTTCCCTAGCCAAAAACATTCAGTACTTC. The whole variable domain, remainder taken from reference TRBV5-6 and TRBJ2-4, is DAGVTQSPTHLIKTRGQQVTLRCSPKSGHDTVSWYQQALGQGPQFIFQYYEEEERQRGNFPDRFSGHQFPNYSSELNVNALLLGDSALYLCASSLGGSLAKNIQYFGAGTRLSVL.